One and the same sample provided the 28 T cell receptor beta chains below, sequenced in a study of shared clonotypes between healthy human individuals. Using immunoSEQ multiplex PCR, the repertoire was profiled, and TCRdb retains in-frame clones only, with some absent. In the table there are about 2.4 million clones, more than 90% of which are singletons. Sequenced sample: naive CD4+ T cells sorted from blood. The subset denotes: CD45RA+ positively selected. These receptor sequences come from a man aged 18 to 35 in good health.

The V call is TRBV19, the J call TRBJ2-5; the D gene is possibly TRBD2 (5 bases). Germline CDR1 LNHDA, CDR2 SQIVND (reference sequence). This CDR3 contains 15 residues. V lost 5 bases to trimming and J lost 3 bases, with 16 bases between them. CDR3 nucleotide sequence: TGTGCCAGTAGTCGTAATAGTCTAGCAGAAGAGACCCAGTACTTC. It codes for CASSRNSLAEETQYF.

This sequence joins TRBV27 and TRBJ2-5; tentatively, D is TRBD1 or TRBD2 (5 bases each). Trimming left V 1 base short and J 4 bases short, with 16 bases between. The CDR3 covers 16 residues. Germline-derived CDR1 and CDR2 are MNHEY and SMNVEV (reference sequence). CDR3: CASSLFVPGLSETQYF. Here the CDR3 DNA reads TGTGCCAGCAGTTTATTTGTCCCGGGGCTCTCAGAGACCCAGTACTTC.

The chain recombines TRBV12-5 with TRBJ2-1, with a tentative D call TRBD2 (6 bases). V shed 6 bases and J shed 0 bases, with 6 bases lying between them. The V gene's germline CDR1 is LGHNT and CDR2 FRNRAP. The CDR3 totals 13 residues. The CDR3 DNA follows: TGTGCTAGTGGGGGGGGCTCCTACAATGAGCAGTTCTTC. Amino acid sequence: CASGGGSYNEQFF.

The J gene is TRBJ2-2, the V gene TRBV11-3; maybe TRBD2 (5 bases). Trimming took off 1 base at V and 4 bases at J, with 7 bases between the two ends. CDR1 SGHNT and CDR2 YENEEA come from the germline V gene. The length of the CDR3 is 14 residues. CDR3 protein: CASSLVSGTGELFF. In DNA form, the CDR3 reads TGTGCCAGCAGCTTAGTCAGCGGCACCGGGGAGCTGTTTTTT.

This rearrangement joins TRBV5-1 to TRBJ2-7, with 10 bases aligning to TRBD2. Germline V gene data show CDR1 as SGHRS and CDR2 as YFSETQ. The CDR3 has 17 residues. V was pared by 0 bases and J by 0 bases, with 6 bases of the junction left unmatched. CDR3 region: CASSLAGLAGASYEQYF. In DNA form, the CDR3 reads TGCGCCAGCAGCTTGGCCGGGCTAGCGGGGGCCTCCTACGAGCAGTACTTC.

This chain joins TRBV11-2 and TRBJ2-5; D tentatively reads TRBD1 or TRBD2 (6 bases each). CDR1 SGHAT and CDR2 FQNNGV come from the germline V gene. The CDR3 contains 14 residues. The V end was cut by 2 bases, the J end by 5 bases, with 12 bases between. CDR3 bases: TGTGCCAGCAGCTTAATGGGGGGCGGGGAGACCCAGTACTTC. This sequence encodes CASSLMGGGETQYF.

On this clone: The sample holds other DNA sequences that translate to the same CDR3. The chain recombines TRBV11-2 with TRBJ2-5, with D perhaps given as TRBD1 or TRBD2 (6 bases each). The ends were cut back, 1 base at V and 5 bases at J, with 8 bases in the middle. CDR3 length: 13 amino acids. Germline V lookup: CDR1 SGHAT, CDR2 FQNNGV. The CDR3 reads CASSLGGAETQYF. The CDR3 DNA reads TGTGCCAGCAGCTTAGGGGGGGCGGAGACCCAGTACTTC.

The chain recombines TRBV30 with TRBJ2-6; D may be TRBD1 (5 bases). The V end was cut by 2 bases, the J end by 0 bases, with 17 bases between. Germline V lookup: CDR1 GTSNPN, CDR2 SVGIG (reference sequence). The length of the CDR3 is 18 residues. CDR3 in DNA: TGTGCCTGGAGTACGATCGACAGCCCCTACTCTGGGGCCAACGTCCTGACTTTC. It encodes CAWSTIDSPYSGANVLTF.

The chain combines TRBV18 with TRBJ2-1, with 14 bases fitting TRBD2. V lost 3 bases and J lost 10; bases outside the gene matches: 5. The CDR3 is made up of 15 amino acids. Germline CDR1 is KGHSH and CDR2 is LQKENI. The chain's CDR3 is CASSPGLAGVQEQFF. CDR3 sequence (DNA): TGTGCCAGCTCACCGGGACTAGCGGGAGTCCAGGAGCAGTTCTTC. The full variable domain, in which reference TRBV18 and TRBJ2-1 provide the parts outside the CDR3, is NAGVMQNPRHLVRRRGQEARLRCSPMKGHSHVYWYRQLPEEGLKFMVYLQKENIIDESGMPKERFSAEFPKEGPSILRIQQVVRGDSAAYFCASSPGLAGVQEQFFGPGTRLTVL.

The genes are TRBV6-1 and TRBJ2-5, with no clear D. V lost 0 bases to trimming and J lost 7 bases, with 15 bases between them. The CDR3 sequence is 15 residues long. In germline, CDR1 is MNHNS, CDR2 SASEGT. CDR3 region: CASSEARGTLVTQYF. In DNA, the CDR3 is TGTGCCAGCAGTGAAGCACGTGGCACTCTCGTGACCCAGTACTTC.

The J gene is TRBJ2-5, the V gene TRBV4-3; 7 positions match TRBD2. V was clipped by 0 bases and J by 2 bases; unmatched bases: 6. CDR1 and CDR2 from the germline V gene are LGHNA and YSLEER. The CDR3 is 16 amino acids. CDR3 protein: CASSQDGGGVQETQYF. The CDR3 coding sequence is TGCGCCAGCAGCCAAGATGGGGGAGGGGTTCAAGAGACCCAGTACTTC.

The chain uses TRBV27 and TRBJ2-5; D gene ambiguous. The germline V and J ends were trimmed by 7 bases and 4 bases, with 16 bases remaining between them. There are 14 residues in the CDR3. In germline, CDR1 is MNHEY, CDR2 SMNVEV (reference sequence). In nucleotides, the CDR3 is TGTGCCAGCAACAGAGACTCCAGCCGAGAGACCCAGTACTTC. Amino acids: CASNRDSSRETQYF.

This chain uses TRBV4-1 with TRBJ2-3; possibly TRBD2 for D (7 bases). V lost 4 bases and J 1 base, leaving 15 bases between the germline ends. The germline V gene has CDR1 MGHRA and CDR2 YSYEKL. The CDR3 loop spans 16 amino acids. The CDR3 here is CASSRERGGGTDTQYF. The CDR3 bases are TGCGCCAGCAGCCGGGAGAGGGGGGGCGGCACAGATACGCAGTATTTT.

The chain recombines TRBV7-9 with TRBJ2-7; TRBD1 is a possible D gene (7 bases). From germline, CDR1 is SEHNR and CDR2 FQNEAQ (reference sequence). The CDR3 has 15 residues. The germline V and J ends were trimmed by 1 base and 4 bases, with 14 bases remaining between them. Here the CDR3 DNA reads TGTGCCAGCAGCTTAGAGCTGGCAGGGGGGTACGAGCAGTACTTC. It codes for CASSLELAGGYEQYF. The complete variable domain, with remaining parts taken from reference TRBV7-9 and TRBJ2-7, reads DTGVSQNPRHKITKRGQNVTFRCDPISEHNRLYWYRQTLGQGPEFLTYFQNEAQLEKSRLLSDRFSAERPKGSFSTLEIQRTEQGDSAMYLCASSLELAGGYEQYFGPGTRLTVT.

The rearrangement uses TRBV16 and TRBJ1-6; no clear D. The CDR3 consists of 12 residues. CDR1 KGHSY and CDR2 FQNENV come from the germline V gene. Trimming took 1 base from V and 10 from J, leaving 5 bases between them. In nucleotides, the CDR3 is TGTGCCAGCAGCCAATGGGAATCACCCCTCCACTTT. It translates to CASSQWESPLHF. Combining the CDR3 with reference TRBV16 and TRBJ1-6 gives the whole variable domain GEEVAQTPKHLVRGEGQKAKLYCAPIKGHSYVFWYQQVLKNEFKFLISFQNENVFDETGMPKERFSAKCLPNSPCSLEIQATKLEDSAVYFCASSQWESPLHFGNGTRLTVT.

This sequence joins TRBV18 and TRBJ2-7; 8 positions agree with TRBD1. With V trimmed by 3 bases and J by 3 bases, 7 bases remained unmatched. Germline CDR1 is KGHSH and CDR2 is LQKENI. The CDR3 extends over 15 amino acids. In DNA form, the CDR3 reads TGTGCCAGCTCACCGCAGGGGGCTACCCTCTACGAGCAGTACTTC. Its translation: CASSPQGATLYEQYF.

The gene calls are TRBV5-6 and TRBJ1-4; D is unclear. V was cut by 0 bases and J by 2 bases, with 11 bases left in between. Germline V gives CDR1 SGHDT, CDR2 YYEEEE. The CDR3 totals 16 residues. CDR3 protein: CASSLGWVGTNEKLFF. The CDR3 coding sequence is TGTGCCAGCAGCTTGGGTTGGGTCGGGACTAATGAAAAACTGTTTTTT.

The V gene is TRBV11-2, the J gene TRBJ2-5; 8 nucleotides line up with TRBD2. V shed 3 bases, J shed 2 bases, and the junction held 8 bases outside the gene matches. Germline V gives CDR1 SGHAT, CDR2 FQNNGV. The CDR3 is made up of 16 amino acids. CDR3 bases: TGTGCCAGCAGCTTCGGGGGGGCATTTACTCAAGAGACCCAGTACTTC. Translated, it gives CASSFGGAFTQETQYF. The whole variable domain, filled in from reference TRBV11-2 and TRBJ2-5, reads EAGVAQSPRYKIIEKRQSVAFWCNPISGHATLYWYQQILGQGPKLLIQFQNNGVVDDSQLPKDRFSAERLKGVDSTLKIQPAKLEDSAVYLCASSFGGAFTQETQYFGPGTRLLVL.

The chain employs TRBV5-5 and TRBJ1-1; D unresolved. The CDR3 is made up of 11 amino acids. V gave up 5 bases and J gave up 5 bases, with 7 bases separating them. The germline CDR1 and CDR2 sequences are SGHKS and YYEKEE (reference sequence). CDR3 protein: CASRGGTEAFF. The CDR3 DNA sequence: TGTGCCAGCAGGGGAGGAACTGAAGCTTTCTTT.

DNA of the CDR3: TGTGCCAGCACCCGGGCATCAGGAAACACCATATATTTT. It specifies CASTRASGNTIYF. V gene TRBV21-1 combines with J gene TRBJ1-3. TRBV21-1 is marked as a pseudogene. The CDR3 length is 13 residues.

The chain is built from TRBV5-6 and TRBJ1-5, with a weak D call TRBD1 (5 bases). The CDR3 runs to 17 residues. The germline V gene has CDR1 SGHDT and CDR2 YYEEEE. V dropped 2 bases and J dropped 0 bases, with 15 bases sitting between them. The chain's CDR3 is CASSFSGTAYSNQPQHF. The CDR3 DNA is TGTGCCAGCAGCTTTTCCGGGACGGCTTATAGCAATCAGCCCCAGCATTTT.

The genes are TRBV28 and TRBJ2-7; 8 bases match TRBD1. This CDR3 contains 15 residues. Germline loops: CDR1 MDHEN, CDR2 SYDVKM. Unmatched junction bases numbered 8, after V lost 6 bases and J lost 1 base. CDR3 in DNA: TGTGCCAGCAGATTGACAGGGGCCCTATCCTACGAGCAGTACTTC. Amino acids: CASRLTGALSYEQYF.

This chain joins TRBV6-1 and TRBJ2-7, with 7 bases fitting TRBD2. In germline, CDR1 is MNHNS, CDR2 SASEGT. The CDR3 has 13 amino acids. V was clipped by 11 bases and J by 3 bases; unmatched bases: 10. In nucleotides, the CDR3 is TGTGCCGGCGGGGGACCTAATCTCTACGAGCAGTACTTC. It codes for CAGGGPNLYEQYF.

CDR3 nucleotide sequence: TGTGCCAGTAGTATCGGGGCAGGGCTGAACACTGAAGCTTTCTTT. It yields the protein CASSIGAGLNTEAFF. The chain has TRBV19 and TRBJ1-1; a possible D gene is TRBD1 (5 bases). This CDR3 has 15 amino acids. Looked up from germline, CDR1 is LNHDA and CDR2 is SQIVND (reference sequence). With 3 bases removed from V and 0 bases from J, the gap between germline ends came to 11 bases.

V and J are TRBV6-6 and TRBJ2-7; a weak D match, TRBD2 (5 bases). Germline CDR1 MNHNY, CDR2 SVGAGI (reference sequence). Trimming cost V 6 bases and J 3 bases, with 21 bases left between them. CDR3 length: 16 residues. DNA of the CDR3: TGTGCCAGCAGCCCCGGTAGCGAGATATCCTTCTACGAGCAGTACTTC. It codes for CASSPGSEISFYEQYF.

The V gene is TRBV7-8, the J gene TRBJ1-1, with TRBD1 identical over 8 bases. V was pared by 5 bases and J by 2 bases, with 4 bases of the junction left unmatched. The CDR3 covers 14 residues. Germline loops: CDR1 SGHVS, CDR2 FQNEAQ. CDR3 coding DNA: TGTGCCAGCAGCCAGACAGGGGCAAACACTGAAGCTTTCTTT. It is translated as CASSQTGANTEAFF.

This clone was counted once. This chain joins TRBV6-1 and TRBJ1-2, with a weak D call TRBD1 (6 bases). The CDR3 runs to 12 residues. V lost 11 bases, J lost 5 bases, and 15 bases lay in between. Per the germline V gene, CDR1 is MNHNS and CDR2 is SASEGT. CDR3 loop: CASEDSIYGYTF. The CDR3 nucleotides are TGTGCCTCCGAGGACAGCATATATGGCTACACCTTC.

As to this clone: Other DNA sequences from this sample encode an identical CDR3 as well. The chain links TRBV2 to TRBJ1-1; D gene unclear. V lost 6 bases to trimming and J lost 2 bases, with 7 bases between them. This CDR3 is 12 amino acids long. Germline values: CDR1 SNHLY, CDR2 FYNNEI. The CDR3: CASRDGNTEAFF. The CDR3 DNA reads TGTGCCAGCAGGGACGGCAACACTGAAGCTTTCTTT. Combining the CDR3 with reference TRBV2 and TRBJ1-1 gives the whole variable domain EPEVTQTPSHQVTQMGQEVILRCVPISNHLYFYWYRQILGQKVEFLVSFYNNEISEKSEIFDDQFSVERPDGSNFTLKIRSTKLEDSAMYFCASRDGNTEAFFGQGTRLTVV.